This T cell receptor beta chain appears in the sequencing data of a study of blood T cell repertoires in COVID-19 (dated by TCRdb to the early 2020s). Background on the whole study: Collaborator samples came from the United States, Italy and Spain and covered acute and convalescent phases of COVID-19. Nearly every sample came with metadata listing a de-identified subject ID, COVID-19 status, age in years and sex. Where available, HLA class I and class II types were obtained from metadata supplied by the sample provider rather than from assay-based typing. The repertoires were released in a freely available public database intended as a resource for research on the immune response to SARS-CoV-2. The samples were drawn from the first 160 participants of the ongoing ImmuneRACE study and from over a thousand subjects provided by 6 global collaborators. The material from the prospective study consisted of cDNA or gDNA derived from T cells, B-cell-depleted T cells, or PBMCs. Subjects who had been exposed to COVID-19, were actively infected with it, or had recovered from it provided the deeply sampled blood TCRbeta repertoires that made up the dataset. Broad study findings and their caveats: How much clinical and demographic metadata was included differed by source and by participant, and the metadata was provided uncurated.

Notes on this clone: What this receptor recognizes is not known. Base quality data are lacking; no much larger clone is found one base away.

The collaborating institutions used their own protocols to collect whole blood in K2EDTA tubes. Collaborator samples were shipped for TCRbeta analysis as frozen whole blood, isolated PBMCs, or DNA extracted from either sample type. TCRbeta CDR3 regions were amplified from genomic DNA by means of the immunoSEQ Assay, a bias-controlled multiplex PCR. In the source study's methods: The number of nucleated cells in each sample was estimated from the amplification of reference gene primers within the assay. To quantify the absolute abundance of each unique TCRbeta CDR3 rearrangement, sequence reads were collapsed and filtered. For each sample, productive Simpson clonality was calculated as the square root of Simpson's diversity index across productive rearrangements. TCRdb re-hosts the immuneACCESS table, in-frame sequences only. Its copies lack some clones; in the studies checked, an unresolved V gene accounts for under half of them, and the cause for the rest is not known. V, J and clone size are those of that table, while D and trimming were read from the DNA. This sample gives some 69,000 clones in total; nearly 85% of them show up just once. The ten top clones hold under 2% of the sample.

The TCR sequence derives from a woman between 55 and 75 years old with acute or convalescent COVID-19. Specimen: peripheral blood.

The nucleotide sequence is TGTGCCAGCACCGAGACAGGGTGGGGAGACACTGAAGCTTTCTTT. Translated, it reads CASTETGWGDTEAFF. The receptor chain draws on TRBV27 and TRBJ1-1, and TRBD1 aligns with 7 junction nucleotides. The germline V gene (reference sequence) provides CDR1 MNHEY and CDR2 SMNVEV. Compared with germline, V lacks 7 bases and J lacks 3 bases; bases without a gene match: 11. The CDR3 spans 15 residues, from the cysteine through the phenylalanine. Of all the DNA, just the CDR3 is kept, 45 bases in frame from base 1.